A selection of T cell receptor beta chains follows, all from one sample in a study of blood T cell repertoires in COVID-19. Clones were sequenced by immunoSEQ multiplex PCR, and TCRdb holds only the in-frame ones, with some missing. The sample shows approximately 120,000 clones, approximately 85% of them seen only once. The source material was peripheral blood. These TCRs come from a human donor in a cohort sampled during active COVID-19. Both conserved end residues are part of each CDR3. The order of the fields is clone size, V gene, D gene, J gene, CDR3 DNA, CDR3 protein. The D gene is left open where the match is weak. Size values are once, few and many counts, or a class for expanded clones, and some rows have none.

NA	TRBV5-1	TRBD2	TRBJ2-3	TGCGCCAGCAGCCCCGGACTAGCCCCTGAGAGGAATACGCAGTATTTT	CASSPGLAPERNTQYF
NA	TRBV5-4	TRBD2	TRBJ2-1	TGTGCCAGCAGCTTGGCAGGGACTAGCGGGAAGGAGCAGTTCTTC	CASSLAGTSGKEQFF
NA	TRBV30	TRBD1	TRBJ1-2	TGTGCCTGGAGATACAGGGGGAACTCCGGTGGCTACACCTTC	CAWRYRGNSGGYTF
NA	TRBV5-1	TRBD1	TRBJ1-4	TGCGCCAGCAGCCGCCGCGGGACAGGAGAAAAGCTGTTTTTT	CASSRRGTGEKLFF
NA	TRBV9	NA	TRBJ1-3	TGTGCCAGCAGCGTAGACAGGACTAGCGCCACCATATATTTT	CASSVDRTSATIYF
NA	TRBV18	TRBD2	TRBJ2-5	TGTGCCAGCTCACCCCAGTCGGGGACTAGCGCCCCAGTGACCCAGTACTTC	CASSPQSGTSAPVTQYF
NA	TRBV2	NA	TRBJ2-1	TGTGCCAGCAGTTTGGGACTCCTCAATGAGCAGTTCTTC	CASSLGLLNEQFF
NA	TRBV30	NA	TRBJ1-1	TGTGCCTGGAGTGACTGGGGGCAGAACACTGAAGCTTTCTTT	CAWSDWGQNTEAFF
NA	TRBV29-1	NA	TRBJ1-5	TGCAGCGCCGGACAGAACAATCAGCCCCAGCATTTT	CSAGQNNQPQHF
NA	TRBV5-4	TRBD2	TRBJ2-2	TGTGCCAGCAGCTTGGGGAGCGGGAGGGACACCGGGGAGCTGTTTTTT	CASSLGSGRDTGELFF
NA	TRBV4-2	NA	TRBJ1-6	TGTGCCAGCAGCCAAGGGACAGAAAATTCACCCCTCCACTTT	CASSQGTENSPLHF
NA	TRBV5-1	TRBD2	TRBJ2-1	TGCGCCAGCAGCACCCCCGGGACTACAAATGAGCAGTTCTTC	CASSTPGTTNEQFF
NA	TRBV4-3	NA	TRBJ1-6	TGCGCCAGCAGCCAAGATTTTCGGCAGGGGCGTTCACCCCTCCACTTT	CASSQDFRQGRSPLHF
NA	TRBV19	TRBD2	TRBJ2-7	TGTGCCAGTAGATTAGCGGGGGGAGCCCACGAGCAGTACTTC	CASRLAGGAHEQYF
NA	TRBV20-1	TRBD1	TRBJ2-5	TGCCGGGACAGGGCGATGGGGACCCAGTACTTC	CRDRAMGTQYF
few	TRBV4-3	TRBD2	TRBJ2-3	TGCGCCAGCAGCCTTCTAGCGGGACTAGCGGAGCCGCAGTATTTT	CASSLLAGLAEPQYF
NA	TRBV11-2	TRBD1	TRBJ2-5	TGTGCCAGCAGCTTAGAGGCAGGGGGTGTCCAAGAGACCCAGTACTTC	CASSLEAGGVQETQYF
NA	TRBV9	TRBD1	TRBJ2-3	TGTGCCAGCAGCGTAGGACAGGGTAGTCGAACTAGCACAGATACGCAGTATTTT	CASSVGQGSRTSTDTQYF
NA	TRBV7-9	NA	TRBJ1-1	TGTGCCAGCAGCTTAGTCAGGGAAGATACTGAAGCTTTCTTT	CASSLVREDTEAFF
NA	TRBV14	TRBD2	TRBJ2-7	TGTGCCAGCAGCCAACGGGGGGTCTACGAGCAGTACTTC	CASSQRGVYEQYF
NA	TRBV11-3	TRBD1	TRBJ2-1	TGTGCCAGCAGCTTAGCGACCGTAGGACAGGGTATACATGAGCAGTTCTTC	CASSLATVGQGIHEQFF
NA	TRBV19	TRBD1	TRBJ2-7	TGTGCCAGCACGGGACAGGGCTCCTACGAGCAGTACTTC	CASTGQGSYEQYF
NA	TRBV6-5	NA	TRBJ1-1	TGTGCCAGCGGAACAGGGCGGGCTGAAGCTTTCTTT	CASGTGRAEAFF
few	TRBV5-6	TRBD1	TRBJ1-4	TGTGCCAGCAGTCGGACAGGGGAAGCTAATGAAAAACTGTTTTTT	CASSRTGEANEKLFF
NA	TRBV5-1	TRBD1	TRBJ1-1	TGCGCCAGCAGCCTAGTTAGACAGGGGGCGCGAGGTAGGGGCACTGAAGCTTTCTTT	CASSLVRQGARGRGTEAFF
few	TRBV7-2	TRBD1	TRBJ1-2	TGTGCCAGCAGCTTGGCAGGGGGCTTTGGCTACACCTTC	CASSLAGGFGYTF
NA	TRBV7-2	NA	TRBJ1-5	TGTGCCAGCAGCTTAGAAGGGAGGGCTCAGCCCCAGCATTTT	CASSLEGRAQPQHF
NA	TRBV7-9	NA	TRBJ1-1	TGTGCCAGCAGCTTAGTACAAGTGAACACTGAAGCTTTCTTT	CASSLVQVNTEAFF
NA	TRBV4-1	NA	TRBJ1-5	TGCGCCAGCTCCTGGGGAGGCGGCAATCAGCCCCAGCATTTT	CASSWGGGNQPQHF
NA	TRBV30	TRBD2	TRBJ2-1	TGTGCCTGGAGTCCTACTAGCGAGCACCCTCAGTTCTTC	CAWSPTSEHPQFF
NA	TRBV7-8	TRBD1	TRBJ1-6	TGTGCCAGCAGCTCCCCCCGACAGGGTCCAAATAATTCACCCCTCCACTTT	CASSSPRQGPNNSPLHF
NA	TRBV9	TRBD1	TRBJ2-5	TGTGCCAGCAGCGCGGGGCCGACAGGGTTAGAGACCCAGTACTTC	CASSAGPTGLETQYF
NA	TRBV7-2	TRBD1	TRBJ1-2	TGTGCCAGCACCACCTCCGGGACAGGGGGCCTTAACTATGGCTACACCTTC	CASTTSGTGGLNYGYTF
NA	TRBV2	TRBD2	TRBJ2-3	TGTGCCAGCAGTGATTTGGGGGGGGTCAGGTATTTT	CASSDLGGVRYF
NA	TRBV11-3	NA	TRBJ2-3	TGTGCCAGCAGCCAGGGGGGCAACACAGATACGCAGTATTTT	CASSQGGNTDTQYF
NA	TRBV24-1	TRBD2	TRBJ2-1	TGTGCCACCAGTGATTCCCTAGCGGGTTCCTACAATGAGCAGTTCTTC	CATSDSLAGSYNEQFF
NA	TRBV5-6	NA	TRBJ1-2	TGTGCCAGCACCCTGGGGGGGCTGTATGGCTACACCTTC	CASTLGGLYGYTF
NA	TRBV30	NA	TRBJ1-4	TGTGCCTGGGGCCGGGGGGGACCAGCAACTAATGAAAAACTGTTTTTT	CAWGRGGPATNEKLFF
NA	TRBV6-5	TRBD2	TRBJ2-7	TGTGCCAGCAGTAAGGAACGACTAGCGGGGTTCGAGCAGTACTTC	CASSKERLAGFEQYF